This TCR beta chain comes out of a study of OX40 agonist ivuxolimab in advanced cancers. Study information: Patients were treated with intravenous ivuxolimab, dosed at 0.01 to 10 mg/kg and infused every 2 weeks. Having had anti-PD-1, anti-PD-L1 or anti-CTLA-4 therapy before was allowed, and approximately 40% had some.

The CDR3 loop spans 16 amino acids. Germline values: CDR1 SGHTA, CDR2 FQGTGA. Deletions cut 5 bases from V and 4 bases from J, with 20 bases between. With regard to this clone: Its antigen is unknown.

TCRdb's table, derived via immunoSEQ multiplex PCR, lists solely in-frame clones and lacks some. The sample lists about 81,000 clones, 88% occurring once. Samples were taken at baseline and on day 1 of cycles 4 and 7. Regarding the study as a whole: Expanded clones tended on average to be more numerous among CD8+ T cells than CD4+.

The V call is TRBV7-3, the J call TRBJ1-2, with D maybe TRBD1 (6 bases). The receptor was isolated from an adult with an advanced solid tumor such as melanoma, head and neck, liver or kidney cancer. The sample consisted of CD4+ or CD8+ T cells sorted from blood, taken in a trial of the OX40 agonist ivuxolimab. The CDR3 spells CASSPAGAGEFYGYTF. The CDR3 DNA reads TGTGCCAGCAGCCCCGCCGGGGCAGGGGAGTTCTATGGCTACACCTTC.